These 16 T cell receptor beta chains were all obtained from the same sample, sequenced in a study of cytomegalovirus exposure and HLA in healthy donors. The PCR was carried out with 60 Vbeta primers and 13 Jbeta primers. Produced via immunoSEQ multiplex PCR; TCRdb's table is partial and in-frame only. This table lists about 170,000 clones. The specimen was PBMCs. The receptors were gathered from a young woman in good health and CMV-seropositive.

The V call is TRBV19, the J call TRBJ1-1, with 8 bases identical to TRBD1. This CDR3 has 15 amino acids. The germline V gene encodes CDR1 LNHDA and CDR2 SQIVND (reference sequence). The V gene end was trimmed by 5 bases and the J gene end by 0 bases; junction bases not matched to a gene: 5. CDR3 loop: CASSPRDRMNTEAFF. The CDR3 DNA sequence: TGTGCCAGTAGTCCCCGGGACAGGATGAACACTGAAGCTTTCTTT.

The CDR3, as DNA: TGTGCCAGCTCAATAGCGGGAGAAGGGGATACGCAGTATTTT. It encodes CASSIAGEGDTQYF. The chain is built from TRBV18 and TRBJ2-3, with 9 bases identical to TRBD2. V lost 5 bases to trimming and J lost 6 bases; unmatched junction nucleotides: 6. The germline gives CDR1 KGHSH, CDR2 LQKENI. The CDR3 covers 14 residues.

This chain joins TRBV19 and TRBJ1-1; 7 bases match TRBD1. CDR3 length equals 15 residues. Losses at the gene ends were 4 bases for V and 2 bases for J; bases not matched to a gene: 7. CDR1 and CDR2 (germline): LNHDA, SQIVND (reference sequence). For the CDR3, the DNA is TGTGCCAGTAGTACTACAGGGGCTATAAACACTGAAGCTTTCTTT. Encoded protein: CASSTTGAINTEAFF.

The rearrangement joins TRBV2 to TRBJ2-5, with TRBD2 identical over 7 bases. The CDR3 extends over 14 amino acids. J was trimmed by 5 bases and V by 2 bases; bases with no gene match: 5. Germline-derived CDR1 and CDR2 are SNHLY and FYNNEI. The CDR3 sequence: CASSESTSAETQYF. CDR3 in DNA: TGTGCCAGCAGTGAAAGTACTAGCGCTGAGACCCAGTACTTC.

V usage is TRBV2 and J usage is TRBJ1-2, with D uncertain. This CDR3 spans 13 amino acids. The germline V gene has CDR1 SNHLY and CDR2 FYNNEI. V dropped 7 bases and J dropped 0 bases, with 9 bases sitting between them. Written as DNA, the CDR3 is TGTGCCAGCAAGCCGGACTCTAACTATGGCTACACCTTC. This gives the protein CASKPDSNYGYTF.

The rearrangement links TRBV7-9 to TRBJ2-7; no firm D call. This CDR3 region has 12 residues. Per germline, CDR1 SEHNR and CDR2 FQNEAQ (reference sequence). Trimming stripped 3 bases from V and 3 bases from J, with 6 bases between. CDR3 in amino acids: CASSFQNYEQYF. The CDR3 DNA is TGTGCCAGCAGCTTTCAAAACTACGAGCAGTACTTC. Full variable domain (outside the CDR3, taken from reference TRBV7-9 and TRBJ2-7): DTGVSQNPRHKITKRGQNVTFRCDPISEHNRLYWYRQTLGQGPEFLTYFQNEAQLEKSRLLSDRFSAERPKGSFSTLEIQRTEQGDSAMYLCASSFQNYEQYFGPGTRLTVT.

The CDR3 spells CASRELAGPPSTDTQYF. In DNA form, the CDR3 reads TGTGCCAGCAGGGAATTAGCGGGACCTCCTAGCACAGATACGCAGTATTTT. V gene TRBV5-4 combines with J gene TRBJ2-3; 8 positions match TRBD2. The length of the CDR3 is 17 residues. V was clipped by 5 bases and J by 0 bases; unmatched bases: 11. CDR1 and CDR2 (germline): SGHNT, YYREEE (reference sequence).

This chain links TRBV6-4 with TRBJ2-1; D is possibly TRBD2 (5 bases). Per the germline V gene, CDR1 is MRHNA and CDR2 is SNTAGT. V was clipped by 0 bases and J by 8 bases, with 11 bases between them. The CDR3 consists of 14 residues. The CDR3 coding sequence is TGTGCCAGCAGTGACTCAGCCGGGGTGGATGAGCAGTTCTTC. Its protein is CASSDSAGVDEQFF.

The rearrangement joins TRBV2 to TRBJ1-3; no definite D call. CDR1 SNHLY and CDR2 FYNNEI come from the germline V gene. The length of the CDR3 is 13 residues. The V end lost 6 bases, the J end lost 0 bases, and 6 bases lay between the germline ends. This CDR3 is CASREDSGNTIYF. The CDR3 DNA is TGTGCCAGCAGGGAGGACTCTGGAAACACCATATATTTT. The full variable domain, rest sourced from reference TRBV2 and TRBJ1-3, is EPEVTQTPSHQVTQMGQEVILRCVPISNHLYFYWYRQILGQKVEFLVSFYNNEISEKSEIFDDQFSVERPDGSNFTLKIRSTKLEDSAMYFCASREDSGNTIYFGEGSWLTVV.

V and J are TRBV7-8 and TRBJ1-2; possibly TRBD1 for D (5 bases). CDR1 SGHVS and CDR2 FQNEAQ come from the germline V gene. Trimming cost V 5 bases and J 2 bases, with 21 bases left between them. This CDR3 has 17 amino acids. The CDR3 nucleotides are TGTGCCAGCAGCCCAGTAATCGCAGGGATTTCGAACTATGGCTACACCTTC. Protein sequence: CASSPVIAGISNYGYTF.

This chain connects TRBV2 to TRBJ1-4; a possible D gene is TRBD1 (6 bases). The V gene lost 6 bases and the J gene lost 8 bases, with 16 bases spanning the gap. The CDR3 has 14 amino acids. In germline, CDR1 is SNHLY, CDR2 FYNNEI. The CDR3, as DNA: TGTGCCAGCAGCTATACAGGGTTTGGGGAAAAACTGTTTTTT. This gives the protein CASSYTGFGEKLFF.

The V call is TRBV7-9, the J call TRBJ1-1; the match to TRBD1 covers 7 bases. The germline gives CDR1 SEHNR, CDR2 FQNEAQ (reference sequence). The CDR3 has 16 residues. J was trimmed by 5 bases and V by 5 bases; bases with no gene match: 14. This CDR3 reads CASSTTGDGARTEAFF. CDR3 sequence (DNA): TGTGCCAGCAGCACTACAGGGGATGGAGCGAGAACTGAAGCTTTCTTT.

V gene TRBV19 combines with J gene TRBJ2-5, with 8 bases that match TRBD2. J was trimmed by 5 bases and V by 1 base; bases with no gene match: 9. The CDR3 runs to 16 residues. Germline V gives CDR1 LNHDA, CDR2 SQIVND (reference sequence). The CDR3 loop reads CASSIGGAGGAETQYF. The CDR3 DNA reads TGTGCCAGTAGTATAGGGGGGGCGGGAGGTGCGGAGACCCAGTACTTC.

V is TRBV13 and J is TRBJ1-5; 11 bases are a match to TRBD1. Germline V gives CDR1 PRHDT, CDR2 FYEKMQ (reference sequence). V was clipped by 4 bases and J by 7 bases; unmatched bases: 9. This CDR3 comprises 16 residues. The CDR3 is CASSYRRDRGIQPQHF. The CDR3 nucleotides read TGTGCCAGCAGCTATAGGCGGGACAGGGGGATCCAGCCCCAGCATTTT.

The V call is TRBV7-9, the J call TRBJ2-7; a possible D gene is TRBD2 (6 bases). The germline V gene has CDR1 SEHNR and CDR2 FQNEAQ (reference sequence). The CDR3 runs to 12 residues. Trimming took 4 bases from V and 2 from J, leaving 6 bases between them. CDR3 in DNA: TGTGCCAGCAGCTCGGGAGCCTACGAGCAGTACTTC. Its translation is CASSSGAYEQYF.

The chain employs TRBV5-1 and TRBJ2-2, with D possibly being TRBD2 (6 bases). V was shortened by 0 bases and J by 4 bases, with 10 bases between the two germline ends. Per the germline V gene, CDR1 is SGHRS and CDR2 is YFSETQ. The CDR3 length is 15 residues. CDR3 loop: CASSLDQGLTGELFF. As DNA, the CDR3 is TGCGCCAGCAGCTTGGATCAGGGACTCACCGGGGAGCTGTTTTTT.